This section outlines one T cell receptor beta chain sequence together with its context. The data derive from a study of PD-1 blockade in classical Hodgkin lymphoma. All the patients suffered relapse after autologous stem cell transplantation, and brentuximab vedotin exposure differed. The CDR3 spans 13 residues. The junction had 8 bases not matched to a gene; V was cut back by 6 bases and J by 5 bases. Germline lookup yields CDR1 SQVTM and CDR2 ANQGSEA. Profiled with immunoSEQ multiplex PCR; TCRdb holds only in-frame clones, not every one. This table has more than 90,000 clones, 75% to 85% appearing once.

The TCR was taken from a human donor with classical Hodgkin lymphoma. The V and J genes are TRBV29-1 and TRBJ2-5, with 8 bases identical to TRBD2. This material consisted of peripheral blood mononuclear cells (PBMCs), taken before the second cycle of nivolumab. The CDR3 sequence: CSVDHSGTETQYF. As DNA, the CDR3 is TGCAGCGTAGACCATAGCGGGACGGAGACCCAGTACTTC.